The clone carrying this T cell receptor (beta chain) has a single count. Its matching antigen is unknown. The sample comes from a study of T cells in narcolepsy. For the study at large: Donors had narcolepsy type 1 or type 2, or were healthy controls.

The CDR3 runs to 14 residues. General observations from the study: Autoreactive clonotypes reportedly recurred in blood of same and different patients, not controls.

The repertoire was sequenced with immunoSEQ multiplex PCR; TCRdb's copy has only in-frame clones and lacks some. This repertoire shows roughly 34,000 clones, 70% to 85% found once; its top ten account for roughly 1.2%. This TCR was recovered from a human donor with narcolepsy. Sequencing input: CD45RA- memory CD4+ T cells from PBMCs. This chain joins TRBV21-1 and TRBJ1-2; the table assigns TRBD1, which was not confirmed against the DNA. TRBV21-1 is termed a pseudogene. CDR3 amino acids: CATPGDRDHYGYTF. The DNA of the CDR3 is TGTGCCACCCCTGGGGACAGGGACCACTATGGCTACACCTTC.